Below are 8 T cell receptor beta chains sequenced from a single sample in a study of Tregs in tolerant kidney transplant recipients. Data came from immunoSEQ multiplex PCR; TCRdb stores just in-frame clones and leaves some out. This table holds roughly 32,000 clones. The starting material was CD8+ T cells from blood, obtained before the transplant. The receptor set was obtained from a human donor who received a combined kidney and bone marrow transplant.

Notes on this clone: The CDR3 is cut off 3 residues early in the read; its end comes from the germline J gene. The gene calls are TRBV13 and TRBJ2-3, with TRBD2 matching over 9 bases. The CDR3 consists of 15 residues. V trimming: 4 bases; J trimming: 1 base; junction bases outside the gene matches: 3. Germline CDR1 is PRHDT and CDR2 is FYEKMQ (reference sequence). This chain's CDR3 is CASSSWTSGTDTQYF. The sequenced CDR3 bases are TGTGCCAGCAGCTCATGGACTAGCGGCACAGATACG.

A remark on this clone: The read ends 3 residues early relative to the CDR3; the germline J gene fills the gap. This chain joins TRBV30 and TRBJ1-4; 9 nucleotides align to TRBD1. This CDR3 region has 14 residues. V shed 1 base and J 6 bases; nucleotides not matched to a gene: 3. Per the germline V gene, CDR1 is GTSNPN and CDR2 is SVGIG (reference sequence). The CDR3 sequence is CAWSATGGDEKLFF. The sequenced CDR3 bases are TGTGCCTGGAGTGCTACAGGGGGCGATGAAAAA. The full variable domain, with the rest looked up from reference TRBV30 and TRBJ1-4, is SQTIHQWPATLVQPVGSPLSLECTVEGTSNPNLYWYRQAAGRGLQLLFYSVGIGQISSEVPQNLSASRPQDRQFILSSKKLLLSDSGFYLCAWSATGGDEKLFFGSGTQLSVL.

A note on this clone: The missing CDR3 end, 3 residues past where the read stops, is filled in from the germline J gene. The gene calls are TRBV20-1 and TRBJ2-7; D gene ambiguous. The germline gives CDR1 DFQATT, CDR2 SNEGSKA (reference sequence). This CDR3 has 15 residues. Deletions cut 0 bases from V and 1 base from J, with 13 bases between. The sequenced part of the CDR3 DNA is TGCAGTGCTAGAGATCTGGGCTGGATATCCTACGAG. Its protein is CSARDLGWISYE. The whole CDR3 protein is CSARDLGWISYEQYF.

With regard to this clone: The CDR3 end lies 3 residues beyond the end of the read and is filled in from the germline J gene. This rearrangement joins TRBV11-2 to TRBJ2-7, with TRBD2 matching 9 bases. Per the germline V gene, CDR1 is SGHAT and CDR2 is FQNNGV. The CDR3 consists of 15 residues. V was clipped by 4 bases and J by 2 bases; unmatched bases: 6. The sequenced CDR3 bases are TGTGCCAGCAGCTCAATAGCGGGAGCCCCCTACGAG. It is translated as CASSSIAGAPYE. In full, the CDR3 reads CASSSIAGAPYEQYF.

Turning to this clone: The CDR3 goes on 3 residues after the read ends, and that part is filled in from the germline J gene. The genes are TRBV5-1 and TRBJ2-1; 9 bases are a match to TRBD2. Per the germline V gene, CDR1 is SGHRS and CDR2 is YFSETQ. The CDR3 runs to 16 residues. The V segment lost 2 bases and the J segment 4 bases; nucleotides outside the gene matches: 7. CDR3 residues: CASSFGGREIYNEQFF. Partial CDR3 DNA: TGCGCCAGCAGCTTCGGCGGGAGGGAGATTTACAATGAG.

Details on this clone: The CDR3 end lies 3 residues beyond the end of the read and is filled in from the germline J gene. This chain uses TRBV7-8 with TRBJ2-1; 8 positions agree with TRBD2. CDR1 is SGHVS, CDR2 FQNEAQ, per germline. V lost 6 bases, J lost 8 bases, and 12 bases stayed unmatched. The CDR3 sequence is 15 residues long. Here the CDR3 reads CASSIAGRGLHEQFF. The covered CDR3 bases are TGTGCCAGCAGTATAGCGGGAAGGGGGTTACATGAG. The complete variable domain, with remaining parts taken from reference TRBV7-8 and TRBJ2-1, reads GAGVSQSPRYKVAKRGQDVALRCDPISGHVSLFWYQQALGQGPEFLTYFQNEAQLDKSGLPSDRFFAERPEGSVSTLKIQRTQQEDSAVYLCASSIAGRGLHEQFFGPGTRLTVL.

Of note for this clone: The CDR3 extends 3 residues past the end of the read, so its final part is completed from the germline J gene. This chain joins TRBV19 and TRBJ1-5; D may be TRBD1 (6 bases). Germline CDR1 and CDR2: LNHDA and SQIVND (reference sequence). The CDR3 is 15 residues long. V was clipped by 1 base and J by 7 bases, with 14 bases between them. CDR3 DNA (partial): TGTGCCAGTAGTATAGGGTTGGGGGCGGGCCAGCCC. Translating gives CASSIGLGAGQP. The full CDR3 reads CASSIGLGAGQPQHF.

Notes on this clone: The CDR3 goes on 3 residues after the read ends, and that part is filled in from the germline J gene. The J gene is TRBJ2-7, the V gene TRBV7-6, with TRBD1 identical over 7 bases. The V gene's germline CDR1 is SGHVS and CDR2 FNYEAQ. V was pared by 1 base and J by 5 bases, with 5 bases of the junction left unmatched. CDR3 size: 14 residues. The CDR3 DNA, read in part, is TGTGCCAGCAGCTTAGTACGGACAGGAGACGAG. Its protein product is CASSLVRTGDE. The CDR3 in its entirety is CASSLVRTGDEQYF.